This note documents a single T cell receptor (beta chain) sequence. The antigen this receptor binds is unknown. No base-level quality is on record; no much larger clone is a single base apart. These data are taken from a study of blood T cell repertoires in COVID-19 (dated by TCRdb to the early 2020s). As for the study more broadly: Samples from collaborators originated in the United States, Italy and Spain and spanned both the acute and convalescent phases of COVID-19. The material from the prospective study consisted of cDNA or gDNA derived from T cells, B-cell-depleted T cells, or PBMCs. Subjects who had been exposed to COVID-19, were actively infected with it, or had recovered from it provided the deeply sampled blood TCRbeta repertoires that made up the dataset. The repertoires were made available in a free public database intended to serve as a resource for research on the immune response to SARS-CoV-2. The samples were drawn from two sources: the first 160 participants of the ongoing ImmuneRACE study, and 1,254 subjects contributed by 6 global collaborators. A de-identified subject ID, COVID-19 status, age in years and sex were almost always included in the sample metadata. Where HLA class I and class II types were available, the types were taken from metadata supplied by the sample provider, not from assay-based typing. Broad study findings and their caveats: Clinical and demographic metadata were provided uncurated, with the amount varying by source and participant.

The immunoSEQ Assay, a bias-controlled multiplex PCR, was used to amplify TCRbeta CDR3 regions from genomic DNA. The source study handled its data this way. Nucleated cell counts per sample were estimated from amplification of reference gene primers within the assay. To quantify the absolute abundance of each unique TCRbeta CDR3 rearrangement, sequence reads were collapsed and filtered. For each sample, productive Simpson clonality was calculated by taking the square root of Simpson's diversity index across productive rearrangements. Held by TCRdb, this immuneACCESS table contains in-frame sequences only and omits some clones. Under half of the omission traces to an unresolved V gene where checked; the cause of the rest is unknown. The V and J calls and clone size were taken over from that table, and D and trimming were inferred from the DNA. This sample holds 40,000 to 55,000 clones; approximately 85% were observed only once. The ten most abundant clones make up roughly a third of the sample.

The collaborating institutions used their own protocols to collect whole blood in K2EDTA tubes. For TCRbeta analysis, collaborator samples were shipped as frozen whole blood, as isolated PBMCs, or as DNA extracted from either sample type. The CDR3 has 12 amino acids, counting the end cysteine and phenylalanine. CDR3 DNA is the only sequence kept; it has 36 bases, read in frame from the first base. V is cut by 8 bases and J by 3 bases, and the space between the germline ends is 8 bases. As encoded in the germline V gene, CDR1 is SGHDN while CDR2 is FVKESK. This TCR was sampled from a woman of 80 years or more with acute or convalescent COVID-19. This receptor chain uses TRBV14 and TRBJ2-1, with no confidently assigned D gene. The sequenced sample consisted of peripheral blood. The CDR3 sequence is CASGGSYNEQFF. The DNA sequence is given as TGTGCCAGCGGCGGCAGCTACAATGAGCAGTTCTTC.